This T cell receptor beta chain was sequenced during a study of T-cell reconstitution after alpha-beta-depleted transplantation in children. Study-level findings and limits: The origin of high day-60 TCRbeta diversity in some patients lay in surviving recipient T cells and thymic progenitors.

Comment on this clonotype: The antigen is undetermined.

Construction of the TCRbeta library involved unique molecular identifiers. TCRdb re-called the PCR reads with MiXCR, one entry per CDR3 protein. The sample shows about a million distinct CDR3 sequences, roughly 29% of them seen only once. The sequencing used PBMCs, mostly from graft donor cells, collected 360 days after TCRalphabeta/CD19-depleted stem cell transplant. The sequence derives from a boy less than two years old who had a stem cell transplant for SCID, so the T cells may come from the graft donor.

The CDR3 region has the DNA TGTGCCAGCAGCTTAGGCGGCTTCCGGAGCACCTACGAGCAGTACTTC. It codes for CASSLGGFRSTYEQYF. The rearrangement joins TRBV7-2 to TRBJ2-7; D unclear. The CDR3 runs 16 residues. V lost 1 base, J lost 2 bases, and 15 bases lay in between. Germline lookup yields CDR1 SGHTA and CDR2 FQGNSA.